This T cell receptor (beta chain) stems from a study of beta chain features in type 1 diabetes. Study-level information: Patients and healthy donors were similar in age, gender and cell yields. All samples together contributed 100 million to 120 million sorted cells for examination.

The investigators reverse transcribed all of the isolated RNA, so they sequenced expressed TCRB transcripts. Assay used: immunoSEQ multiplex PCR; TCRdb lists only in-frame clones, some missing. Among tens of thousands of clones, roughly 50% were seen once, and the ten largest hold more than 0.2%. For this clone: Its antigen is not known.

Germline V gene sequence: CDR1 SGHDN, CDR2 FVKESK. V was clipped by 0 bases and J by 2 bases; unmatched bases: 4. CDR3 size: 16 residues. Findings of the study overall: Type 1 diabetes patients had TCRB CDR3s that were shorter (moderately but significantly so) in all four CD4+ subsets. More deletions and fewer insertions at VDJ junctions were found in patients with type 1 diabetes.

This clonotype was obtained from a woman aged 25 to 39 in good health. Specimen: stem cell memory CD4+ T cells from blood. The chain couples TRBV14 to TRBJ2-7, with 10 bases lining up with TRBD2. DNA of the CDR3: TGTGCCAGCAGCCAAGACCTACTAGCGGGGACCTACGAGCAGTACTTC. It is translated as CASSQDLLAGTYEQYF.